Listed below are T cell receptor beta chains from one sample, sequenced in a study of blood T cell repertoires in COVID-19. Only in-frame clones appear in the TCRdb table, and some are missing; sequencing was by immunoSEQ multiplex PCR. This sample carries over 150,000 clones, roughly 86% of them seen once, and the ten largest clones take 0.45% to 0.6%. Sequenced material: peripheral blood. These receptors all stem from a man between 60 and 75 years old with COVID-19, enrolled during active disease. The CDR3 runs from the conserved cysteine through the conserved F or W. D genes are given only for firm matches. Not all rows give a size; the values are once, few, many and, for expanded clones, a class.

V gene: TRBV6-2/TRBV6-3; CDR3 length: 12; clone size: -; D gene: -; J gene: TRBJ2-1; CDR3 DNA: TGTGCCAGCAGTTACCGGGAGACTGAGCAGTTCTTC; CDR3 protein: CASSYRETEQFF
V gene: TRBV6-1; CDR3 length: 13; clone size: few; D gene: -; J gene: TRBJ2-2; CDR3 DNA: TGTGCCAGCAGTGACCCCCTAGGTCAGCTGCTGTTTTTT; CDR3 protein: CASSDPLGQLLFF
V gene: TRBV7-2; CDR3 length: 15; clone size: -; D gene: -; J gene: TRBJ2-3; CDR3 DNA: TGTGCCAGCAGCTTAGACCAACTCTCCGGGGATACGCAGTATTTT; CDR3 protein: CASSLDQLSGDTQYF
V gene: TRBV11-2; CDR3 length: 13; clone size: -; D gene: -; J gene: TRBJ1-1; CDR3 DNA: TGTGCCAGCAGAAGGTCGGACAGCACTGAAGCTTTCTTT; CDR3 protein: CASRRSDSTEAFF
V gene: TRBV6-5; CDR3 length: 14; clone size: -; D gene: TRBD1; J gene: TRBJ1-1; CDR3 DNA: TGTGCCAGCAGGGCGACAGGGAGGAACACTGAAGCTTTCTTT; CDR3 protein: CASRATGRNTEAFF
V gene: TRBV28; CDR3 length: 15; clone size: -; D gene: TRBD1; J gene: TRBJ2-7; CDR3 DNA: TGTGCCAGCAGTTTTGAAGGGGCAGGGGGCTCCGAGCAGTACTTC; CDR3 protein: CASSFEGAGGSEQYF
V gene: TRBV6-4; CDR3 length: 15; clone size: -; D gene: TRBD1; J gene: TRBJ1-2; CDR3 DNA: TGTGCCAGCAGTGACACGGGACAGGCTAAATATGGCTACACCTTC; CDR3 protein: CASSDTGQAKYGYTF
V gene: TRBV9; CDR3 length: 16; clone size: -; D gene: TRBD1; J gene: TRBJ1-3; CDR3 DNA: TGTGCCAGCAGCGTTTCCGGGACAGGGATCGGAAACACCATATATTTT; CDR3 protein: CASSVSGTGIGNTIYF
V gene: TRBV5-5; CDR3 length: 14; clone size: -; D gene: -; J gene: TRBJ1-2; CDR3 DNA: TGTGCCAGCAGCCGGGGGACGGAGAACTATGGCTACACCTTC; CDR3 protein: CASSRGTENYGYTF
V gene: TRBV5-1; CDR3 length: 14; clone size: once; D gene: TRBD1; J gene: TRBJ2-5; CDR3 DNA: TGCGCCAGCAGTGTGACAGGGCTTGGGGAGACCCAGTACTTC; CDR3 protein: CASSVTGLGETQYF
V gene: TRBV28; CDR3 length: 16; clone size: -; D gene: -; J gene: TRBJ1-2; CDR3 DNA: TGTGCCAGCAGTTTGGTTCCACCCGCGACTAACTATGGCTACACCTTC; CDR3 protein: CASSLVPPATNYGYTF
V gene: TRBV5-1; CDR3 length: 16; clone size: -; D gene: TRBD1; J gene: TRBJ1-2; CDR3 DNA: TGCGCCAGCAGCTCTTCCGGGACAGGGCCTACCTATGGCTACACCTTC; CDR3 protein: CASSSSGTGPTYGYTF
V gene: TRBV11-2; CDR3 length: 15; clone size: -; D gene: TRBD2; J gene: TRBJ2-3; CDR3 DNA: TGTGCCAGCAGCCCTAGGCGGGAGGTTACAGATACGCAGTATTTT; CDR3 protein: CASSPRREVTDTQYF
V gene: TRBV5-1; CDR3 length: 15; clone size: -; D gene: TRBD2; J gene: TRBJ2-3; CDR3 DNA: TGCGCCAGCAGCTTGCCTAGCGGTAGCACAGATACGCAGTATTTT; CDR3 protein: CASSLPSGSTDTQYF
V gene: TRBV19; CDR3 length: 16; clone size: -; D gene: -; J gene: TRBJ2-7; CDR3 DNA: TGTGCCAGTAGTATAGTGGCGCAAGACACGCTTTACGAGCAGTACTTC; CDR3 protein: CASSIVAQDTLYEQYF
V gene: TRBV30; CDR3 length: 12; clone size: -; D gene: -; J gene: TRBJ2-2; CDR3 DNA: TGTGCCTGGAGTGGGGGCAGGGATGTGTTGTTTTTT; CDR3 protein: CAWSGGRDVLFF
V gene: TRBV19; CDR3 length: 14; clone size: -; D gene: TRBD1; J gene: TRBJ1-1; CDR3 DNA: TGTGCCAGTAGTACGGGACAGGGGAACACTGAAGCTTTCTTT; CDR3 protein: CASSTGQGNTEAFF
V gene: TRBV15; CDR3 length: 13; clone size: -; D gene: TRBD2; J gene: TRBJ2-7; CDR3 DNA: TGTGCCACCAGCAGAGATGTAGCGGGGGATGTGTACTTC; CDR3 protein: CATSRDVAGDVYF
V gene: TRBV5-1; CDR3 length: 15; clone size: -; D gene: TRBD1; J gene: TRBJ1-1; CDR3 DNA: TGCGCCAGCAGCTTGGACAGGGGAAGCGGGACTGAAGCTTTCTTT; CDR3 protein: CASSLDRGSGTEAFF
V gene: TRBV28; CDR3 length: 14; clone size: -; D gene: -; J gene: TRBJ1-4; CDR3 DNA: TGTGCCAGCACCCTAGGCGGGGTGTTTGAAAAACTGTTTTTT; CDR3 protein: CASTLGGVFEKLFF
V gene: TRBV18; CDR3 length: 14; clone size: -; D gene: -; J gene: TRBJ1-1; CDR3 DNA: TGTGCCAGCTCACCAACGGGGGGTAGCACTGAAGCTTTCTTT; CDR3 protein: CASSPTGGSTEAFF
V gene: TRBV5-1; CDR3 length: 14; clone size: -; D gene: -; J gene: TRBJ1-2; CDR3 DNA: TGCGCCAGCAGAGGGACGGGGGAGAACTATGGCTACACCTTC; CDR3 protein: CASRGTGENYGYTF
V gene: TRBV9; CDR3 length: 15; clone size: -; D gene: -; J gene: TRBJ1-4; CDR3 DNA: TGTGCCAGCAGCGTGGGCTTAGGGGTGGGTGAAAAACTGTTTTTT; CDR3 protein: CASSVGLGVGEKLFF
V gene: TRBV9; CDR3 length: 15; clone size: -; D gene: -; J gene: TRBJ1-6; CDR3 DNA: TGTGCCAGCACCCCCACTCTGTCCGGGAATTCACCCCTCCACTTT; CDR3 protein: CASTPTLSGNSPLHF
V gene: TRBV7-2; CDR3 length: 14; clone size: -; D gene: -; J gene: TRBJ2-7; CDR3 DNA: TGTGCCAGCAGCCAAGGAACAGGGCCCTACGAGCAGTACTTC; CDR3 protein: CASSQGTGPYEQYF
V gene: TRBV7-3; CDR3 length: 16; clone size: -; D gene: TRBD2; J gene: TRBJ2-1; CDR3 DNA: TGTGCCAGCAGCTTAAAGGCGGGAGGGGGATACAATGAGCAGTTCTTC; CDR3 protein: CASSLKAGGGYNEQFF
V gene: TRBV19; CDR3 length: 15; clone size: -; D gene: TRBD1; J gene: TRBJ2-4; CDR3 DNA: TGTGCCAGTAGTAAACCGGGACAGGGGGGAAACATTCAGTACTTC; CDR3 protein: CASSKPGQGGNIQYF
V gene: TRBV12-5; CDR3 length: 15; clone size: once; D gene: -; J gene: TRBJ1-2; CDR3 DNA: TGTGCTAGTGGTTCTAACAGGGACGGACCCTATGGCTACACCTTC; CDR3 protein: CASGSNRDGPYGYTF
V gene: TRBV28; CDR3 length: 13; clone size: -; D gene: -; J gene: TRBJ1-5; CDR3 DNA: TGTGCCAGCAGTCCTGACAGGAGACAGCCCCAGCATTTT; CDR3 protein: CASSPDRRQPQHF
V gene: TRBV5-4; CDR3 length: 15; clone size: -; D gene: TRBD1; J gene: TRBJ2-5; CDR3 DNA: TGTGCCAGCAGCTCGACAGGGGCCCAAGGAGAGACCCAGTACTTC; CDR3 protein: CASSSTGAQGETQYF
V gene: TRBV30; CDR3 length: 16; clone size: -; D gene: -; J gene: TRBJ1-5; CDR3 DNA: TGTGCCTGGAGTCCCACAGGCACCTCTGTTGGTCAGCCCCAGCATTTT; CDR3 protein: CAWSPTGTSVGQPQHF